The next 18 T cell receptor beta chains were all read from a single sample in a study of blood T cell repertoires in COVID-19. TCRdb's copy holds only in-frame clones and misses some; the assay was immunoSEQ multiplex PCR. The sample records a few hundred thousand clones, roughly 87% being singletons. The specimen sequenced was peripheral blood. The receptors come from a man aged 50 to 59 with active or convalescent COVID-19.

The chain links TRBV4-1 to TRBJ2-3, with 10 nucleotides matching TRBD2. The V gene's germline CDR1 is MGHRA and CDR2 YSYEKL. The CDR3 is made up of 17 amino acids. The junction had 10 bases not matched to a gene; V was cut back by 1 base and J by 6 bases. CDR3 DNA sequence: TGCGCCAGCAGCCAAGTGGGAGCGGGAGGGCCCCTTGATACGCAGTATTTT. This gives the protein CASSQVGAGGPLDTQYF.

This rearrangement joins TRBV28 to TRBJ2-3, with a tentative D call TRBD1 (6 bases). This CDR3 contains 16 residues. V was pared by 4 bases and J by 0 bases, with 14 bases between. Germline V gives CDR1 MDHEN, CDR2 SYDVKM. In DNA form, the CDR3 reads TGTGCCAGCAGTTCGGGGACACCGACTAGCACAGATACGCAGTATTTT. Translated: CASSSGTPTSTDTQYF.

This chain joins TRBV4-3 and TRBJ1-1; D uncertain. CDR3 length: 15 amino acids. The germline gives CDR1 LGHNA, CDR2 YSLEER. The V and J ends lost 1 base and 3 bases respectively, with 12 bases between them. The CDR3 DNA sequence: TGCGCCAGCAGCCAAGTCCCAACTAAGGACACTGAAGCTTTCTTT. It yields the protein CASSQVPTKDTEAFF.

The chain combines TRBV7-2 with TRBJ2-3, with a possible D match to TRBD2 (7 bases). V was cut by 5 bases and J by 6 bases, with 18 bases left in between. The germline CDR1 and CDR2 sequences are SGHTA and FQGNSA. This CDR3 contains 15 residues. This CDR3 reads CASSPSGGGGDTQYF. CDR3 in DNA: TGTGCCAGCAGCCCCAGCGGCGGGGGCGGGGATACGCAGTATTTT. Based on the CDR3 plus reference TRBV7-2 and TRBJ2-3, the full variable domain is GAGVSQSPSNKVTEKGKDVELRCDPISGHTALYWYRQSLGQGLEFLIYFQGNSAPDKSGLPSDRFSAERTGGSVSTLTIQRTQQEDSAVYLCASSPSGGGGDTQYFGPGTRLTVL.

This clone was recorded only once. One junction end does not reproduce the germline sequence, and a read error may be involved. The chain combines TRBV5-1 with TRBJ1-1, with D hard to call. CDR1 and CDR2 (germline): SGHRS, YFSETQ. This CDR3 is 13 amino acids long. As DNA, the CDR3 is TGCGCCAGCAGTTTGGGGAGCAAGGCTGAAGCTTTCTTT. Encoded protein: CASSLGSKAEAFF.

The chain has TRBV7-2 and TRBJ1-6; TRBD1 is a possible D gene (6 bases). Between the trimmed V and J ends, which lost 5 bases and 8 bases, there was a span of 19 bases. The CDR3 contains 16 residues. Germline lookup yields CDR1 SGHTA and CDR2 FQGNSA. CDR3 in DNA: TGTGCCAGCAGCCTGATAGGAGGACAGTTCGATTCACCCCTCCACTTT. Translating gives CASSLIGGQFDSPLHF.

This chain connects TRBV28 to TRBJ1-6, with D unresolved. This CDR3 is 14 amino acids long. Germline CDR1 and CDR2: MDHEN and SYDVKM. Trimming took off 1 base at V and 4 bases at J, with 5 bases between the two ends. The CDR3: CASSLLNYNSPLHF. Here the CDR3 DNA reads TGTGCCAGCAGTTTATTAAATTATAATTCACCCCTCCACTTT.

In nucleotides, the CDR3 is TGCGCCAGCAGCTTGTTCGGGGACAGCGCTAATGAGCAGTTCTTC. Translation gives CASSLFGDSANEQFF. The chain carries TRBV5-1 and TRBJ2-1; 7 positions match TRBD1. The CDR3 length is 15 residues. Trimming cost V 1 base and J 7 bases; bases outside gene matches: 8. Looked up from germline, CDR1 is SGHRS and CDR2 is YFSETQ.

This chain uses TRBV9 with TRBJ1-4, with 8 bases fitting TRBD1. V lost 0 bases to trimming and J lost 7 bases; unmatched junction nucleotides: 8. Germline CDR1 and CDR2: SGDLS and YYNGEE. This CDR3 has 16 residues. The CDR3 sequence is CASSVAPIRGREKLFF. CDR3 DNA: TGTGCCAGCAGCGTAGCTCCGATCAGGGGGCGTGAAAAACTGTTTTTT.

With respect to this clone: Other DNA sequences in this specimen translate into the identical CDR3. The V and J genes are TRBV18 and TRBJ1-3; 7 nucleotides align to TRBD1. The CDR3 is made up of 14 amino acids. Germline values: CDR1 KGHSH, CDR2 LQKENI. J lost 4 bases, V lost 3 bases, and 3 bases had no gene match. CDR3 DNA: TGTGCCAGCTCACCCGACAGGGCGGGAAACACCATATATTTT. Amino acids: CASSPDRAGNTIYF. Combining the CDR3 with reference TRBV18 and TRBJ1-3 gives the whole variable domain NAGVMQNPRHLVRRRGQEARLRCSPMKGHSHVYWYRQLPEEGLKFMVYLQKENIIDESGMPKERFSAEFPKEGPSILRIQQVVRGDSAAYFCASSPDRAGNTIYFGEGSWLTVV.

The J gene is TRBJ2-7, the V gene TRBV5-1; 10 bases align to TRBD2. The germline V gene has CDR1 SGHRS and CDR2 YFSETQ. Trimming cost V 7 bases and J 6 bases; bases outside gene matches: 16. This CDR3 is 16 amino acids long. CDR3 sequence (DNA): TGCGCCAGCGGACCATTTAGCGGGAGGACCCCTACCGAGCAGTACTTC. Amino acid sequence: CASGPFSGRTPTEQYF.

The chain carries TRBV10-2 and TRBJ1-2; 9 bases are shared with TRBD1. The V gene end was trimmed by 6 bases and the J gene end by 5 bases; junction bases not matched to a gene: 16. This CDR3 contains 17 residues. The V gene's germline CDR1 is WSHSY and CDR2 SAAADI. The CDR3 region is CASRPPGTGWSDYGYTF. DNA for the CDR3: TGCGCCAGCAGACCACCCGGGACAGGGTGGTCGGATTATGGCTACACCTTC.

The chain has TRBV10-3 and TRBJ1-1, with 7 bases aligning to TRBD1. The CDR3 consists of 13 residues. Trimming removed 4 bases from V and 1 base from J; junction bases left unmatched: 0. The germline CDR1 and CDR2 sequences are ENHRY and SYGVKD. CDR3: CAISGTGNTEAFF. In nucleotides, the CDR3 is TGTGCCATCAGTGGGACAGGGAACACTGAAGCTTTCTTT.

The J gene is TRBJ2-3, the V gene TRBV3-1 (or the pseudogene TRBV3-2), with 9 nucleotides matching TRBD2. After removal of 3 bases from V and 2 bases from J, the junction contained 6 bases not matched to a gene. Germline loops: CDR1 LGHDT, CDR2 YNNKEL (reference sequence). There are 16 residues in the CDR3. CDR3 residues: CASSHGGGEYTDTQYF. The CDR3 DNA reads TGTGCCAGCAGCCACGGCGGGGGGGAATACACAGATACGCAGTATTTT.

V is TRBV18 and J is TRBJ2-1; D unresolved. V was trimmed by 3 bases and J by 3 bases, leaving 12 bases between them. Germline-derived CDR1 and CDR2 are KGHSH and LQKENI. This CDR3 is 15 amino acids long. The CDR3 sequence is CASSPLGSLYNEQFF. CDR3 DNA: TGTGCCAGCTCACCTCTCGGGTCGCTCTACAATGAGCAGTTCTTC.

This chain uses TRBV18 with TRBJ2-1; TRBD2 aligns across 7 bases. The germline V gene encodes CDR1 KGHSH and CDR2 LQKENI. Losses at the gene ends were 2 bases for V and 9 bases for J; bases not matched to a gene: 10. The CDR3 loop spans 15 amino acids. This CDR3 reads CASSPMAGEHGEQFF. The CDR3 DNA reads as TGTGCCAGCTCACCAATGGCGGGAGAACATGGTGAGCAGTTCTTC.

The chain employs TRBV3-1 (or the pseudogene TRBV3-2) and TRBJ1-2; tentative D call: TRBD1 (5 bases). The germline gives CDR1 LGHDT, CDR2 YNNKEL (reference sequence). The CDR3 is 15 residues long. Trimming pared 5 bases from V and 0 bases from J, leaving 13 bases between. CDR3 sequence reads: CASSSGAGTNYGYTF. The CDR3 DNA sequence: TGTGCCAGCAGCTCCGGGGCGGGAACTAACTATGGCTACACCTTC.

The chain couples TRBV6-5 to TRBJ2-7, with D perhaps matching TRBD2 (5 bases). Trimming stripped 0 bases from V and 0 bases from J, with 9 bases between. In germline, CDR1 is MNHEY, CDR2 SVGAGI. The CDR3 is 15 residues long. CDR3 DNA sequence: TGTGCCAGCAGTTACTCGGAGGCCTTCTCCTACGAGCAGTACTTC. As protein: CASSYSEAFSYEQYF.